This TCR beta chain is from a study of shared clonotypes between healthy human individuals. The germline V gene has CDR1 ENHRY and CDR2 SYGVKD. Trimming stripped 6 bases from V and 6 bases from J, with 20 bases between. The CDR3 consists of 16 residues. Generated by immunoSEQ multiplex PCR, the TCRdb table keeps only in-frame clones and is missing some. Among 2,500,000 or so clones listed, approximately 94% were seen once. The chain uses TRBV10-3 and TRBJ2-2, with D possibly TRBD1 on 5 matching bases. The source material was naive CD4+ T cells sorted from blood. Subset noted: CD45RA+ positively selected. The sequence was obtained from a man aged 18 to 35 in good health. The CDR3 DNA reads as TGTGCCATCAGCGAATCAAACGGCAAAGGGGCCGGGGAGCTGTTTTTT. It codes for CAISESNGKGAGELFF.